Described below is a single T cell receptor (beta chain) sequence and its context. As yet, its antigen is unknown. The data were produced by immunoSEQ multiplex PCR, yet TCRdb's version contains in-frame clones alone and is incomplete. The sample shows fewer than 150,000 clones, 93% of them seen only once. These data originate in a study of T cell responses to AZD1222 COVID-19 vaccine. Study findings and constraints: Regions left unmutated in variants are reportedly the target of nearly half of spike-specific TCRs. Among AZD1222 vaccinees, only five or six were seropositive at baseline.

This CDR3 region has 16 residues. Germline loops: CDR1 SGHNT, CDR2 YENEEA. Between the trimmed V and J ends, which lost 7 bases and 4 bases, there was a span of 20 bases. The rearrangement joins TRBV11-3 to TRBJ2-1, with D possibly called TRBD1 or TRBD2 (6 bases each). This sequence originates from an adult in good health. Specimen: peripheral blood, collected on day 0 of AZD1222 vaccination. The CDR3: CASNLGGHRSYNEQFF. The CDR3 region has the DNA TGTGCCAGCAATCTGGGGGGCCACCGAAGTTACAATGAGCAGTTCTTC.